Reported below is one T cell receptor (beta chain). The antigen is undetermined. Frozen-stored PBMCs produced approximately 1.9 micrograms of genomic DNA for TCR beta libraries. The entry originates in a study of cytotoxic CD8 clonotypes in ibrutinib-treated CLL. General study points: Sustained-remission and progressing patients diverged in sampling times.

Profiled with immunoSEQ multiplex PCR; TCRdb holds only in-frame clones, not every one. The table records 150,000 to 200,000 clones, more than 70% of them present only once. V lost 1 base and J lost 10, with 18 bases in between. The CDR3 is made up of 14 amino acids. Germline V gene lookup returns CDR1 GTSNPN and CDR2 SVGIG (reference sequence). The material sequenced was PBMCs, taken at disease progression, from a patient treated with ibrutinib. The source is a human donor with chronic lymphocytic leukemia. The rearrangement uses TRBV30 and TRBJ2-3; D is possibly TRBD2 (5 bases). The CDR3 nucleotides are TGTGCCTGGAGTGACGGGCTCACGGGGTCCCCGCAGTATTTT. Its translation is CAWSDGLTGSPQYF.